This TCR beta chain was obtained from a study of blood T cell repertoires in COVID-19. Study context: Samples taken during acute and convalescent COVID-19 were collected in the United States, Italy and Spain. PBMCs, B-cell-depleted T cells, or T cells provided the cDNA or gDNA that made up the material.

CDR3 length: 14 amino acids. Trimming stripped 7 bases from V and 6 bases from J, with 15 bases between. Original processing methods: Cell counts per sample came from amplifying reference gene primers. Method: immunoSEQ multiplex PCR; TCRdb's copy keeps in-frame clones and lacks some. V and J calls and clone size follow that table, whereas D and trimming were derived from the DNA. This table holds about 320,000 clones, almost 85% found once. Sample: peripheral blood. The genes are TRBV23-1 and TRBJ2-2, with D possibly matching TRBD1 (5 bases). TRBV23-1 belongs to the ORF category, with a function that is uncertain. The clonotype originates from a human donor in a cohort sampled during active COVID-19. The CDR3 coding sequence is TGCGCCAGCACCTTAGACAGTTATGCCGGGGAGCTGTTTTTT. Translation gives CASTLDSYAGELFF.